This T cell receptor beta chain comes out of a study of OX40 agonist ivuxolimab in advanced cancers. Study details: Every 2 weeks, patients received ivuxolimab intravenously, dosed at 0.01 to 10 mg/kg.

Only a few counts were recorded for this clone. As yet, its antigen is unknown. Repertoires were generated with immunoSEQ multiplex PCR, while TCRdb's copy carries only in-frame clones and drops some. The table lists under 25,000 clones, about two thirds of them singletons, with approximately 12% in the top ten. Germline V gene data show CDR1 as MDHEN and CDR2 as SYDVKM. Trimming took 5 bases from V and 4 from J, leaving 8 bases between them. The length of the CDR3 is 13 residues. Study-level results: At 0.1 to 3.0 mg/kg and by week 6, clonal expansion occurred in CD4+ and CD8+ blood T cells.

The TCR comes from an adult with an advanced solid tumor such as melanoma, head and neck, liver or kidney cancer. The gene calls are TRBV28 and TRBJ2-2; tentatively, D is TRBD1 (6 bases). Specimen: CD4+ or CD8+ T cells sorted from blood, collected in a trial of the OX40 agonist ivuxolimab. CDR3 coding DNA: TGTGCCAGCAGTAGCAGGGGCACCGGGGAGCTGTTTTTT. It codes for CASSSRGTGELFF.